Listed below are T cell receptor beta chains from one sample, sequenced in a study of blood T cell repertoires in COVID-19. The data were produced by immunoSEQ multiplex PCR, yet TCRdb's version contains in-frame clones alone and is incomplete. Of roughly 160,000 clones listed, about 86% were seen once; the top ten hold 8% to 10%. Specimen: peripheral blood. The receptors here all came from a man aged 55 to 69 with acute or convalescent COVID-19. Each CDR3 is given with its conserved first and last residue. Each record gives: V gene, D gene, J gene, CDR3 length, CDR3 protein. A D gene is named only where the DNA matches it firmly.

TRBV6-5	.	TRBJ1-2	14	CASSSGLRYYGYTF
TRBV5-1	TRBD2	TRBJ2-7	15	CASSLPLAGTYEQYF
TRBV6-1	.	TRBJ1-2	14	CASSEAIRGYGYTF
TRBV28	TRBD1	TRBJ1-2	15	CASSPTGGFDYGYTF
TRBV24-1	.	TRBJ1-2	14	CATSDPSVGHGYTF
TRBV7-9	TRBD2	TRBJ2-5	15	CASRPREGWGETQYF
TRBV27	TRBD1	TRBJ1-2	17	CASRPRGQGSSGYGYTF
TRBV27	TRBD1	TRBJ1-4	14	CASSPTGGREKLFF
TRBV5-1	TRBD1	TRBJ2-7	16	CASSSLTGTAYYEQYF
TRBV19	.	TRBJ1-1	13	CASSASMNTEAFF
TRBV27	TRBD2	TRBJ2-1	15	CASSSGGLADNEQFF
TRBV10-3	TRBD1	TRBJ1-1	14	CAISEVDRGTEAFF
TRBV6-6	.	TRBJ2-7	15	CASRSTGSNSYEQYF
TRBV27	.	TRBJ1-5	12	CASSSPSGAQHF
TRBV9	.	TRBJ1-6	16	CASSVGSGNTNSPLHF
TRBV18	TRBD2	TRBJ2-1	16	CASSPPAGGSLAEQFF
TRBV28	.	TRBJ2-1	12	CASSLFGDEQFF
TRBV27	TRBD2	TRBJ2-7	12	CASSSLGLEQYF
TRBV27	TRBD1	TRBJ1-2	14	CASSTKTGGDGYTF
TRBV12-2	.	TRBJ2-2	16	CASRWQRAANTGELFF
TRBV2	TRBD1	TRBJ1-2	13	CASSGTGGHGYTF
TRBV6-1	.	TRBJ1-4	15	CASSEAGRGYEKLFF
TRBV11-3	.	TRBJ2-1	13	CASSPGQHNEQFF
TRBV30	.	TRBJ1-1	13	CAWSVRRSAEAFF
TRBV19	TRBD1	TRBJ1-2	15	CASSTQGTGYPLYTF
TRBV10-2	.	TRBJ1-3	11	CASSPGNTIYF
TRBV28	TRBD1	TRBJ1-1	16	CASSFPPQGAGTEAFF
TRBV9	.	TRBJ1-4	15	CASSVGQGTNEKLFF
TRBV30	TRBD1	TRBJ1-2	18	CAWRYRNAGTGPNYGYTF
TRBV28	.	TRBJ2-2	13	CATQGYNTGELFF
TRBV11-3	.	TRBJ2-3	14	CASSFGGLTDTQYF
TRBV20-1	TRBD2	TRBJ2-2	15	CSASTLSGKTGELFF
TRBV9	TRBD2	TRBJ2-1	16	CASSTVSGRAGNEQFF
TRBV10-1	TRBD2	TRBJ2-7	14	CASSDPGTRSEQYF
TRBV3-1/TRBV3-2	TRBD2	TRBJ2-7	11	CASSQAGTKDF
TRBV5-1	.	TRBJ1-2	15	CASSLEAGVGYGYTF
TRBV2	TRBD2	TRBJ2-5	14	CASRGGSGKETQYF
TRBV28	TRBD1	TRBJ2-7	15	CASSLSDRGTYEQYF
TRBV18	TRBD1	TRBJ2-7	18	CASSPFNTPGQGRNEQYF
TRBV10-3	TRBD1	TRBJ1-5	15	CAIKQGASSNQPQHF
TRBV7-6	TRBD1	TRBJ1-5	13	CASSTGVGQPQHF
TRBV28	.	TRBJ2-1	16	CASIIGGASVYNEQFF
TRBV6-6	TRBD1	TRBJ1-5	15	CASTDPGGNNQPQHF
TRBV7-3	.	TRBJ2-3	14	CASSLMRAADTQYF